The 18 T cell receptor beta chains below all came from one sample that was sequenced in a study of blood T cell repertoires in COVID-19. Generated by immunoSEQ multiplex PCR, the TCRdb table keeps only in-frame clones and is missing some. The table includes some 160,000 clones, around 92% detected once. Source material: peripheral blood. The receptors shown here come from a man between 60 and 75 years old with acute or convalescent COVID-19.

The chain combines TRBV12-5 with TRBJ1-2; maybe TRBD1 (6 bases). The germline V and J ends were trimmed by 3 bases and 0 bases, with 11 bases remaining between them. This CDR3 contains 15 residues. Germline lookup yields CDR1 LGHNT and CDR2 FRNRAP. This CDR3 reads CASGFPTGANYGYTF. CDR3 in DNA: TGTGCTAGTGGTTTCCCGACAGGAGCTAACTATGGCTACACCTTC.

The rearrangement joins TRBV5-5 to TRBJ1-2; possible D gene TRBD1, 5 bases. The CDR3 consists of 17 residues. Per the germline V gene, CDR1 is SGHKS and CDR2 is YYEKEE (reference sequence). The V gene lost 0 bases and the J gene lost 2 bases, with 17 bases spanning the gap. This CDR3 is CASSLASGGGQNYGYTF. CDR3 nucleotides: TGTGCCAGCAGCTTGGCGAGTGGGGGAGGACAAAACTATGGCTACACCTTC.

V gene TRBV4-2 combines with J gene TRBJ2-3; 14 bases fit TRBD2. Germline CDR1 reads LGHNA; CDR2 reads YNFKEQ. V was pared by 0 bases and J by 6 bases, with 8 bases of the junction left unmatched. The CDR3 consists of 18 residues. The CDR3 region has the DNA TGTGCCAGCAGCCAAGATATGGGACTAGCGGGGGCCAGGGATACGCAGTATTTT. Translation: CASSQDMGLAGARDTQYF.

This chain uses TRBV7-6 with TRBJ1-3; D is ambiguous. The CDR3 sequence is 17 residues long. Germline V CDR1 and CDR2: SGHVS, FNYEAQ. The germline V and J ends were trimmed by 2 bases and 4 bases, with 18 bases remaining between them. The CDR3 DNA reads TGTGCCAGCAGCTTACTTTACGAGGGCTTGGGGGGAAACACCATATATTTT. It specifies CASSLLYEGLGGNTIYF.

The chain links TRBV7-8 to TRBJ1-2; no definite D call. Per the germline V gene, CDR1 is SGHVS and CDR2 is FQNEAQ. The CDR3 runs to 16 residues. V was trimmed by 1 base and J by 0 bases, leaving 12 bases between them. CDR3 DNA sequence: TGTGCCAGCAGCTTAGATAGTAGAGCCGCTAACTATGGCTACACCTTC. Its translation: CASSLDSRAANYGYTF. The variable domain in full, completed from reference TRBV7-8 and TRBJ1-2, reads GAGVSQSPRYKVAKRGQDVALRCDPISGHVSLFWYQQALGQGPEFLTYFQNEAQLDKSGLPSDRFFAERPEGSVSTLKIQRTQQEDSAVYLCASSLDSRAANYGYTFGSGTRLTVV.

The CDR3: CASNPITGGENEQFF. In nucleotides, the CDR3 is TGTGCCAGCAACCCGATAACAGGGGGCGAAAATGAGCAGTTCTTC. This chain uses TRBV6-2 or TRBV6-3 with TRBJ2-1, with 9 bases aligning to TRBD1. The V segment lost 7 bases and the J segment 7 bases; nucleotides outside the gene matches: 11. Germline V lookup: CDR1 MNHEY, CDR2 SVGEGT. The CDR3 consists of 15 residues.

A single count supports this clone. This sequence joins TRBV4-1 and TRBJ1-5; 10 nucleotides agree with TRBD1. Germline loops: CDR1 MGHRA, CDR2 YSYEKL. This CDR3 comprises 14 residues. V dropped 4 bases and J dropped 7; count of bases not matched to a gene: 4. In nucleotides, the CDR3 is TGCGCCAGCAGCCGGACAGGGGGAATCCAGCCCCAGCATTTT. Amino acid sequence: CASSRTGGIQPQHF.

The chain combines TRBV27 with TRBJ1-1, with D tentatively TRBD1 (5 bases). Per germline, CDR1 MNHEY and CDR2 SMNVEV (reference sequence). V was trimmed by 0 bases and J by 4 bases, leaving 15 bases between them. The CDR3 runs to 16 residues. CDR3 loop: CASSLSPLGGGTEAFF. The CDR3 DNA reads as TGTGCCAGCAGTTTATCCCCTCTTGGGGGGGGCACTGAAGCTTTCTTT.

V is TRBV4-2 and J is TRBJ1-5; D gene uncertain. Germline-derived CDR1 and CDR2 are LGHNA and YNFKEQ. Trimming took 1 base from V and 3 from J, leaving 16 bases between them. The length of the CDR3 is 17 residues. CDR3 bases: TGTGCCAGCAGCCAAGCCTTAGGAGGAGAACTCAATCAGCCCCAGCATTTT. Translating it yields CASSQALGGELNQPQHF.

The chain links TRBV5-1 to TRBJ1-1; TRBD1 is a possible D gene (6 bases). Germline V gene lookup returns CDR1 SGHRS and CDR2 YFSETQ. The CDR3 is made up of 15 amino acids. Trimming took off 1 base at V and 0 bases at J, with 10 bases between the two ends. Written as DNA, the CDR3 is TGCGCCAGCAGCTTGACAGGGACCATGAACACTGAAGCTTTCTTT. It codes for CASSLTGTMNTEAFF.

The chain recombines TRBV21-1 with TRBJ1-6; the table gives TRBD1 as D, unverified against the DNA. TRBV21-1 is a pseudogene. The length of the CDR3 is 12 residues. The CDR3, as DNA: TGTGCCAGCAGCTCCTCCGTGGGCCCCCTCCACTTT. This codes for CASSSSVGPLHF.

V gene TRBV15 combines with J gene TRBJ1-3, with D possibly being TRBD1 (6 bases). V lost 5 bases to trimming and J lost 2 bases, with 25 bases between them. CDR3 length equals 19 residues. Germline lookup yields CDR1 LNHNV and CDR2 YYDKDF (reference sequence). The CDR3 spells CATSRKTGFPNGPGNTIYF. In DNA form, the CDR3 reads TGTGCCACCAGCCGGAAGACAGGCTTCCCAAATGGCCCTGGAAACACCATATATTTT.

This sequence joins TRBV5-4 and TRBJ2-7, with TRBD1 as a possible D gene (7 bases). V gave up 4 bases and J gave up 6 bases, with 23 bases separating them. CDR1 and CDR2 (germline): SGHNT, YYREEE (reference sequence). The CDR3 is made up of 16 amino acids. The CDR3 nucleotides read TGTGCCAGCAGCCGCCAGGAGGGGGCTTCCGTGGCCGAGCAGTACTTC. As protein: CASSRQEGASVAEQYF.

The V gene is TRBV10-2, the J gene TRBJ1-6; tentative D call: TRBD1 (5 bases). The CDR3 runs 19 residues. Trimming left V 0 bases short and J 0 bases short, with 15 bases between. From germline, CDR1 is WSHSY and CDR2 SAAADI. Here the CDR3 DNA reads TGCGCCAGCAGTGAGTCGATTTCGGGGGGTAGCTCCTATAATTCACCCCTCCACTTT. Translated: CASSESISGGSSYNSPLHF.

This clone was seen a few times. The chain is built from TRBV30 and TRBJ2-7; the match to TRBD1 covers 8 bases. The germline gives CDR1 GTSNPN, CDR2 SVGIG (reference sequence). V was pared by 0 bases and J by 7 bases, with 5 bases of the junction left unmatched. The CDR3 length is 13 residues. The CDR3 loop is CAWSVWTGWEQYF. The CDR3 DNA reads TGTGCCTGGAGTGTATGGACAGGGTGGGAGCAGTACTTC.

This chain joins TRBV27 and TRBJ1-1; no firm D call. Trimming shortened V by 3 bases and J by 1 base, and 6 bases separated the two germline ends. The CDR3 runs to 13 residues. CDR1 MNHEY and CDR2 SMNVEV come from the germline V gene (reference sequence). DNA of the CDR3: TGTGCCAGCAGTTTCGGAGCGAACACTGAAGCTTTCTTT. This gives the protein CASSFGANTEAFF.

The V gene is TRBV6-5, the J gene TRBJ1-2; the match to TRBD1 covers 12 bases. This CDR3 has 15 residues. CDR1 is MNHEY and CDR2 is SVGAGI in the germline V gene. Trimming at V came to 11 bases and at J to 3 bases, leaving 10 bases not matched to a gene. The CDR3 DNA reads TGTGCCGGGAACCCCGGGGACAGGGGGCACTATGGCTACACCTTC. Protein sequence: CAGNPGDRGHYGYTF.

This chain connects TRBV9 to TRBJ1-1, with D unclear. The CDR3 is made up of 13 amino acids. Trimming cost V 3 bases and J 6 bases, with 12 bases left between them. Germline loops: CDR1 SGDLS, CDR2 YYNGEE. The CDR3 coding sequence is TGTGCCAGCAGCGCAGCAGGTAGCGCTGAAGCTTTCTTT. The encoded protein is CASSAAGSAEAFF.